This is a list of T cell receptor beta chains from one sample in a study of PD-1 blockade in mismatch repair-deficient tumors. Measured with immunoSEQ multiplex PCR; TCRdb has only the in-frame clones, and not every one. The sample carries about 16,000 clones, approximately 84% recorded once. The source was PBMCs, collected 4 weeks after starting pembrolizumab. The origin of the receptors is an adult with mismatch repair-deficient cancer. Each CDR3 is given with its conserved first and last residue. Fields, in order: clone size, D gene, V gene, J gene, CDR3 protein, CDR3 DNA. The D gene is left open where the match is weak. The size field is filled for only some rows; it gives once, few, many or a size class.

abundance: -; d_gene: -; v_gene: TRBV12-5; j_gene: TRBJ2-1; CDR3aa: CASGLVRETRRNEQFF; CDR3nt: TGTGCTAGTGGTTTGGTAAGGGAGACCCGTCGGAATGAGCAGTTCTTC
abundance: -; d_gene: TRBD1; v_gene: TRBV19; j_gene: TRBJ2-3; CDR3aa: CASRAPGQGAGDTQYF; CDR3nt: TGTGCCAGTAGAGCTCCGGGACAGGGGGCCGGGGATACGCAGTATTTT
abundance: -; d_gene: -; v_gene: TRBV7-8; j_gene: TRBJ2-5; CDR3aa: CASSLGISMETQYF; CDR3nt: TGTGCCAGCAGCTTAGGTATAAGCATGGAGACCCAGTACTTC
abundance: once; d_gene: TRBD2; v_gene: TRBV18; j_gene: TRBJ2-3; CDR3aa: CASSRLAASTDTQYF; CDR3nt: TGTGCCAGCTCCCGACTAGCGGCTAGCACAGATACGCAGTATTTT
abundance: -; d_gene: -; v_gene: TRBV5-5; j_gene: TRBJ1-1; CDR3aa: CASSLAPGTEAFF; CDR3nt: TGTGCCAGCAGCTTGGCCCCGGGGACTGAAGCTTTCTTT
abundance: once; d_gene: TRBD1; v_gene: TRBV28; j_gene: TRBJ1-5; CDR3aa: CASSFSGQGLRSQHF; CDR3nt: TGTGCCAGCAGTTTCTCGGGACAGGGGCTTAGATCCCAGCATTTT
abundance: few; d_gene: TRBD1; v_gene: TRBV7-8; j_gene: TRBJ2-7; CDR3aa: CASSLGGQTYEQYF; CDR3nt: TGTGCCAGCAGCTTAGGGGGACAGACCTACGAGCAGTACTTC
abundance: -; d_gene: TRBD2; v_gene: TRBV6-1; j_gene: TRBJ2-2; CDR3aa: CASSEAPGLAGVTGELFF; CDR3nt: TGTGCCAGCAGTGAAGCGCCGGGACTAGCGGGAGTGACCGGGGAGCTGTTTTTT
abundance: -; d_gene: -; v_gene: TRBV5-1; j_gene: TRBJ2-4; CDR3aa: CASSPTTAGLAKNIQYF; CDR3nt: TGCGCCAGCAGCCCCACTACTGCCGGATTGGCCAAAAACATTCAGTACTTC
abundance: -; d_gene: TRBD1; v_gene: TRBV7-9; j_gene: TRBJ1-1; CDR3aa: CASSLTGQGGDEAFF; CDR3nt: TGTGCCAGCAGCTTAACCGGCCAGGGGGGAGATGAAGCTTTCTTT
abundance: -; d_gene: TRBD1; v_gene: TRBV5-1; j_gene: TRBJ1-1; CDR3aa: CASSPGQGLMNTEAFF; CDR3nt: TGCGCCAGCAGCCCCGGACAGGGATTAATGAACACTGAAGCTTTCTTT
abundance: -; d_gene: TRBD1; v_gene: TRBV30; j_gene: TRBJ1-1; CDR3aa: CASQGAVAFF; CDR3nt: TGTGCCTCTCAGGGGGCAGTAGCTTTCTTT
abundance: -; d_gene: -; v_gene: TRBV19; j_gene: TRBJ1-3; CDR3aa: CASRRGGDPTIYF; CDR3nt: TGTGCCAGTAGGAGGGGGGGTGACCCCACCATATATTTT
abundance: -; d_gene: TRBD1; v_gene: TRBV28; j_gene: TRBJ2-3; CDR3aa: CASSSYRDRGTDTQYF; CDR3nt: TGTGCCAGCAGTTCGTACCGGGACAGGGGAACAGATACGCAGTATTTT
abundance: -; d_gene: -; v_gene: TRBV19; j_gene: TRBJ1-2; CDR3aa: CASSRGFRGKNYGYTF; CDR3nt: TGTGCCAGTAGTAGAGGGTTTAGGGGGAAGAACTATGGCTACACCTTC